The source of this TCR beta chain is a study of blood T cell dynamics during melanoma immunotherapy. As for the study in general: First-line therapy was either pembrolizumab or nivolumab with ipilimumab for metastatic melanoma.

TCRdb's copy holds only in-frame clones and misses some; the assay was immunoSEQ multiplex PCR. The sample has over 9,000 clones, approximately 91% seen once. Noted time point: week 3, after first cycle of checkpoint inhibitor. The junction had 3 bases not matched to a gene; V was cut back by 0 bases and J by 1 base. Germline assignment: CDR1 SGHDN and CDR2 FVKESK. The CDR3 is made up of 16 amino acids. V and J are TRBV14 and TRBJ2-4, with TRBD2 identical over 7 bases. This sequence originates from a human donor with melanoma. The material was blood, obtained from a patient treated with checkpoint blockade. The CDR3 region has the DNA TGTGCCAGCAGCCAAGAGGTGGGGGGGGCCAAAAACATTCAGTACTTC. It specifies CASSQEVGGAKNIQYF.